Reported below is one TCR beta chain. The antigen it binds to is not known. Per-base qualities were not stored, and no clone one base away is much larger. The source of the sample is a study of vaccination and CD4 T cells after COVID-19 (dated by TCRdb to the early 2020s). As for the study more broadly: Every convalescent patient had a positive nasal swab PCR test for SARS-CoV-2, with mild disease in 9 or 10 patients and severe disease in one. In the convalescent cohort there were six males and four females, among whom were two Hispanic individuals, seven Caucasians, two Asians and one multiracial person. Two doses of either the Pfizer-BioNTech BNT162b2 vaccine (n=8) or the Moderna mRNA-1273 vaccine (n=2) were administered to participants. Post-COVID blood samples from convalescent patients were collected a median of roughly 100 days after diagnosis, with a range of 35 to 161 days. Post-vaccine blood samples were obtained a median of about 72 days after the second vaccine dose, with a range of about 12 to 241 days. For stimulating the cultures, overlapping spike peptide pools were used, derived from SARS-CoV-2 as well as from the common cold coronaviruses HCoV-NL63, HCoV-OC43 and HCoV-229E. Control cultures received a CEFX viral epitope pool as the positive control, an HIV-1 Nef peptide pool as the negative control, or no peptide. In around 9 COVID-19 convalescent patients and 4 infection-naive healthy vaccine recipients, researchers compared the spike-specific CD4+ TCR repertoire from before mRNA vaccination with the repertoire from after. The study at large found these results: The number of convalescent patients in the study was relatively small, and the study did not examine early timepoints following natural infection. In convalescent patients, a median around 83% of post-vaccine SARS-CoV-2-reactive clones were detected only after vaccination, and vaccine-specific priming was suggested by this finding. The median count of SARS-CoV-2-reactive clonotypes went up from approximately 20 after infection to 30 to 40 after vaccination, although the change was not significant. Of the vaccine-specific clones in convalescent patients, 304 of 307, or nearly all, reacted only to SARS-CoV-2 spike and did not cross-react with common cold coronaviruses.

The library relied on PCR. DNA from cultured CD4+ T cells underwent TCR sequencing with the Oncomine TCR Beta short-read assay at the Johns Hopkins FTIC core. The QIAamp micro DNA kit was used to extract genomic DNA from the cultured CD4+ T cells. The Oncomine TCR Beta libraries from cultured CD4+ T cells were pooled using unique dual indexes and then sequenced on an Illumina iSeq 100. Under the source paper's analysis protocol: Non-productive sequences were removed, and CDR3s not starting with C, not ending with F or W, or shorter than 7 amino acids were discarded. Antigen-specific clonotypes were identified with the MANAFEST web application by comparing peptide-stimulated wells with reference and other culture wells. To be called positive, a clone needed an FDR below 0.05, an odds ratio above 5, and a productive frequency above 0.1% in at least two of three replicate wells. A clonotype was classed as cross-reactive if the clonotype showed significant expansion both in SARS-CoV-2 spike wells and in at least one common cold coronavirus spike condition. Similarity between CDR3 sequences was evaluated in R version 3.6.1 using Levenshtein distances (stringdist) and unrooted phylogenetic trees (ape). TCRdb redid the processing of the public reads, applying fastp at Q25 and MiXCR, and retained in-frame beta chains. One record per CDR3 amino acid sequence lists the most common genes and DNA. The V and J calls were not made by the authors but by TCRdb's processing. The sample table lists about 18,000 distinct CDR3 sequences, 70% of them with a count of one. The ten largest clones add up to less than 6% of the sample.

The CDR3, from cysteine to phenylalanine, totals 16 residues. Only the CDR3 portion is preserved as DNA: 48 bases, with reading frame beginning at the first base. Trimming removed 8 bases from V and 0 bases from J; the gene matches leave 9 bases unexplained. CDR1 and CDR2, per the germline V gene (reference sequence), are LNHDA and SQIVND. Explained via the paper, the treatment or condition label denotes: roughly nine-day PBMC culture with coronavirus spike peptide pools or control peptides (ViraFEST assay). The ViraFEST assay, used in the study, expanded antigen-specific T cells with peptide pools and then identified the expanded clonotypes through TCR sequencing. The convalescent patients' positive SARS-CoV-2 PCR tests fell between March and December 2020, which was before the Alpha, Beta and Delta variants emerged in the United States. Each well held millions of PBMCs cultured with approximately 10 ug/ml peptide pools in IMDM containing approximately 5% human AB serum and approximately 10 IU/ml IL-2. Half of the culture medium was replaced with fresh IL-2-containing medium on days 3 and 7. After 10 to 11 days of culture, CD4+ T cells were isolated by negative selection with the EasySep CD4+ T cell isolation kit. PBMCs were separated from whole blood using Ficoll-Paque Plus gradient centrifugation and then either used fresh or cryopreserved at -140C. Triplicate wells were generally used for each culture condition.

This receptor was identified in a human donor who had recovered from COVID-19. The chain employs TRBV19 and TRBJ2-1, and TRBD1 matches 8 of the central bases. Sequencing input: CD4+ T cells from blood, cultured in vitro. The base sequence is TGTGCCAGTCAGGGGGCGGACACTAACTCCTACAATGAGCAGTTCTTC. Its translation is CASQGADTNSYNEQFF.